These 15 T cell receptor beta chains share one sample of origin, sequenced in a study of blood T cell repertoires in COVID-19. The data were produced by immunoSEQ multiplex PCR, yet TCRdb's version contains in-frame clones alone and is incomplete. The table shows fewer than 90,000 clones, with 85% to 90% occurring only once. Sequenced material: peripheral blood. The receptor set was obtained from a human donor in a cohort sampled during active COVID-19.

There are a few counts of this clone. The chain uses TRBV7-3 and TRBJ1-1, with D possibly matching TRBD1 (5 bases). Deletions cut 4 bases from V and 1 base from J, with 7 bases between. CDR3 size: 13 residues. Germline CDR1 SGHTA, CDR2 FQGTGA. The CDR3 region has the DNA TGTGCCAGCAGCTCCCAGGGGAACACTGAAGCTTTCTTT. It translates to CASSSQGNTEAFF.

The V and J genes are TRBV28 and TRBJ1-5, with D possibly TRBD1 on 5 matching bases. V dropped 5 bases and J dropped 2 bases, with 16 bases sitting between them. Germline CDR1 is MDHEN and CDR2 is SYDVKM. The CDR3 spans 16 residues. The CDR3 loop reads CASSLRGRVGNQPQHF. CDR3 bases: TGTGCCAGCAGTCTACGAGGCAGGGTAGGCAATCAGCCCCAGCATTTT.

The chain is built from TRBV20-1 and TRBJ2-1; 9 bases are shared with TRBD2. J was trimmed by 6 bases and V by 3 bases; bases with no gene match: 6. The CDR3 is 14 residues long. From germline, CDR1 is DFQATT and CDR2 SNEGSKA (reference sequence). The CDR3, as DNA: TGCAGTGCTAGTAGCGGGAGAAAGGGCAATGAGCAGTTCTTC. Its translation: CSASSGRKGNEQFF.

The chain recombines TRBV5-6 with TRBJ1-2; 8 bases align to TRBD1. CDR3 length: 13 residues. Germline loops: CDR1 SGHDT, CDR2 YYEEEE. The trim removed 1 base at V and 7 bases at J, leaving 3 bases unmatched. CDR3 bases: TGTGCCAGCAGCTTGCAGGGGGCCGGTGGCTACACCTTC. Protein sequence: CASSLQGAGGYTF.

The V gene is TRBV5-1, the J gene TRBJ1-2; a weak D match, TRBD1 (6 bases). CDR1 is SGHRS, CDR2 YFSETQ, per germline. V gave up 0 bases and J gave up 7 bases, with 16 bases separating them. This CDR3 has 15 residues. DNA of the CDR3: TGCGCCAGCAGCTTGGAAGGGGGGGCGGTGTTTGGCTACACCTTC. Protein product: CASSLEGGAVFGYTF.

This clone was seen only a few times. The V call is TRBV3-1 (or the pseudogene TRBV3-2), the J call TRBJ2-7; D gene unclear. V lost 1 base and J lost 0, with 7 bases in between. This CDR3 has 14 amino acids. CDR1 and CDR2 (germline): LGHDT, YNNKEL (reference sequence). Here the CDR3 reads CASSQAPNSYEQYV. Here the CDR3 DNA reads TGTGCCAGCAGCCAAGCGCCTAACTCCTACGAGCAGTACGTC.

The J gene is TRBJ2-5, the V gene TRBV3-1 (or the pseudogene TRBV3-2); no clear D. Trimming cost V 0 bases and J 0 bases, with 8 bases left between them. This CDR3 has 15 amino acids. Germline CDR1 is LGHDT and CDR2 is YNNKEL (reference sequence). The CDR3 spells CASSQDIEDQETQYF. The CDR3 nucleotides are TGTGCCAGCAGCCAAGACATCGAGGACCAAGAGACCCAGTACTTC.

This chain's CDR3 is CASSPEVAGYNEQFF. The DNA of the CDR3 is TGTGCCAGCAGCCCTGAGGTAGCGGGGTACAATGAGCAGTTCTTC. The chain combines TRBV28 with TRBJ2-1, with TRBD2 matching over 8 bases. CDR1 MDHEN and CDR2 SYDVKM come from the germline V gene. V trimming: 6 bases; J trimming: 4 bases; junction bases outside the gene matches: 8. This CDR3 region has 15 residues. Together with reference TRBV28 and TRBJ2-1, the CDR3 gives the full variable domain: DVKVTQSSRYLVKRTGEKVFLECVQDMDHENMFWYRQDPGLGLRLIYFSYDVKMKEKGDIPEGYSVSREKKERFSLILESASTNQTSMYLCASSPEVAGYNEQFFGPGTRLTVL.

The J gene is TRBJ1-5, the V gene TRBV29-1; D remains unclear. Trimming stripped 5 bases from V and 2 bases from J, with 7 bases between. The CDR3 has 12 residues. Looked up from germline, CDR1 is SQVTM and CDR2 is ANQGSEA. The CDR3 reads CSVREGNQPQHF. The CDR3 DNA sequence: TGCAGCGTTCGGGAGGGCAATCAGCCCCAGCATTTT.

Only one count was recorded for this clone. The genes are TRBV5-4 and TRBJ2-2; no definite D call. Germline CDR1 SGHNT, CDR2 YYREEE (reference sequence). With 5 bases removed from V and 5 bases from J, the gap between germline ends came to 10 bases. This CDR3 spans 13 amino acids. In nucleotides, the CDR3 is TGTGCCAGCAGGGAGATCGTTACCGGGGAGCTGTTTTTT. It is translated as CASREIVTGELFF.

This clone was observed a handful of times. The V call is TRBV24-1, the J call TRBJ2-1, with D possibly being TRBD1 (5 bases). V lost 0 bases and J 6 bases, leaving 14 bases between the germline ends. The CDR3 contains 16 residues. CDR1 and CDR2 (germline): KGHDR, SFDVKD. The CDR3 here is CATSDLRQGRANEQFF. The CDR3 DNA sequence: TGTGCCACCAGTGATTTGAGGCAGGGTCGGGCCAATGAGCAGTTCTTC.

V and J are TRBV5-1 and TRBJ2-1, with TRBD2 matching over 8 bases. The CDR3 is made up of 15 amino acids. CDR1 SGHRS and CDR2 YFSETQ come from the germline V gene. Losses at the gene ends were 0 bases for V and 8 bases for J; bases not matched to a gene: 7. CDR3 in DNA: TGCGCCAGCAGCTTGGGAGGGACTAGGGGCTATGAGCAGTTCTTC. Protein: CASSLGGTRGYEQFF.

This chain links TRBV7-2 with TRBJ2-2; tentative D call: TRBD1 (6 bases). The length of the CDR3 is 15 residues. V lost 5 bases and J 4 bases, leaving 14 bases between the germline ends. Germline CDR1 and CDR2: SGHTA and FQGNSA. For the CDR3, the DNA is TGTGCCAGCAGCCCCAGAGGGACATCCACCGGGGAGCTGTTTTTT. Residues: CASSPRGTSTGELFF.

The rearrangement uses TRBV27 and TRBJ1-2, with 8 bases that match TRBD1. The V and J ends lost 6 bases and 4 bases, in that order; junction bases with no gene match: 7. From germline, CDR1 is MNHEY and CDR2 SMNVEV (reference sequence). The CDR3 sequence is 14 residues long. The CDR3 DNA sequence: TGTGCCAGCAGCCCTGGACAGGGCGGCTATGGCTACACCTTC. This codes for CASSPGQGGYGYTF.

This chain connects TRBV11-3 to TRBJ1-3; 7 nucleotides match TRBD1. Germline CDR1 SGHNT, CDR2 YENEEA. V was pared by 5 bases and J by 0 bases, with 7 bases of the junction left unmatched. This CDR3 region has 16 residues. The CDR3 sequence is CASSLQGRGSGNTIYF. CDR3 in DNA: TGTGCCAGCAGCCTACAGGGGAGAGGCTCTGGAAACACCATATATTTT.